Below are 21 T cell receptor beta chains sequenced from a single sample in a study of T cell repertoires in cytomegalovirus infection. Each CDR3 protein is one row after TCRdb ran MiXCR on the reads. Here the sample spans some 500,000 distinct CDR3 sequences, just under 40% being singletons. Which antigens these TCRs recognize remains unknown. Sequencing was performed on cultured PBMCs, taken from culture after CMV antigen stimulation. The receptors come from a human donor in good health (CMV status not recorded). Some clones in this sample may be carry-over from other donors' samples.

This chain joins TRBV7-2 and TRBJ1-6; D uncertain. Trimming shortened V by 6 bases and J by 0 bases, and 9 bases separated the two germline ends. Germline assignment: CDR1 SGHTA and CDR2 FQGNSA. The CDR3 has 15 amino acids. The CDR3 coding sequence is TGTGCCAGCAGTTTGCAGCGCTCCTATAATTCACCCCTCCACTTT. Protein sequence: CASSLQRSYNSPLHF.

The CDR3 region has the DNA TGTGCCAGTAGCGCTTTACTCGGAAGTCAGCCCCAGCATTTT. It translates to CASSALLGSQPQHF. V and J are TRBV19 and TRBJ1-5, with D unresolved. In germline, CDR1 is LNHDA, CDR2 SQIVND (reference sequence). This CDR3 comprises 14 residues. Trimming took 6 bases from V and 6 from J, leaving 15 bases between them. Supplemented by reference TRBV19 and TRBJ1-5, the full variable domain reads DGGITQSPKYLFRKEGQNVTLSCEQNLNHDAMYWYRQDPGQGLRLIYYSQIVNDFQKGDIAEGYSVSREKKESFPLTVTSAQKNPTAFYLCASSALLGSQPQHFGDGTRLSIL.

The table lists this clonotype with a few counts. The genes are TRBV18 and TRBJ2-7, with D uncertain. The germline V gene encodes CDR1 KGHSH and CDR2 LQKENI. With 2 bases removed from V and 2 bases from J, the gap between germline ends came to 4 bases. The CDR3 contains 12 residues. This CDR3 reads CASSPSTYEQYF. The CDR3 DNA reads TGTGCCAGCTCACCAAGCACCTACGAGCAGTACTTC.

This clonotype has more than one count but fewer than ten. This sequence joins TRBV7-2 and TRBJ2-1; 7 nucleotides align to TRBD1. CDR1 SGHTA and CDR2 FQGNSA come from the germline V gene. V gave up 5 bases and J gave up 10 bases; unmatched junction bases: 14. This CDR3 has 15 amino acids. The CDR3 reads CASSNGQGVTGEQFF. For the CDR3, the DNA is TGTGCCAGCAGCAACGGTCAGGGGGTGACGGGGGAGCAGTTCTTC.

The chain combines TRBV14 with TRBJ1-1; unclear D gene. Germline V gene lookup returns CDR1 SGHDN and CDR2 FVKESK. This CDR3 has 15 residues. V dropped 4 bases and J dropped 11 bases, with 23 bases sitting between them. DNA of the CDR3: TGTGCCAGCAGCCGCCTAACTCTCGGGGAGGACTTCGCTTTCTTT. It translates to CASSRLTLGEDFAFF.

This clonotype appeared many times. The chain carries TRBV7-2 and TRBJ1-5; the D is unclear. Germline V gene data show CDR1 as SGHTA and CDR2 as FQGNSA. CDR3 length equals 13 residues. V lost 5 bases to trimming and J lost 7 bases, with 12 bases between them. CDR3 sequence (DNA): TGTGCCAGCAGCCCCCTGGAGTTACAGCCCCAGCATTTT. It yields the protein CASSPLELQPQHF.

This clonotype was detected only a few times. This chain joins TRBV7-9 and TRBJ1-1; D is unclear. The germline gives CDR1 SEHNR, CDR2 FQNEAQ (reference sequence). This CDR3 contains 17 residues. Between the trimmed V and J ends, which lost 3 bases and 1 base, there was a span of 18 bases. In DNA form, the CDR3 reads TGTGCCAGCAGCTTCCGGTCCACACGTCAGGCGAACACTGAAGCTTTCTTT. Translated, it gives CASSFRSTRQANTEAFF.

This clonotype was seen repeatedly, ten times or more. The gene calls are TRBV7-2 and TRBJ1-4, with D tentatively TRBD1 (5 bases). Germline CDR1 SGHTA, CDR2 FQGNSA. The V gene lost 5 bases and the J gene lost 8 bases, with 18 bases spanning the gap. The CDR3 covers 15 residues. This CDR3 reads CASSAPGQGSEKLFF. The DNA for the CDR3 is TGTGCCAGCAGCGCCCCGGGTCAGGGTAGCGAAAAACTGTTTTTT.

The genes are TRBV20-1 and TRBJ2-7; a possible D gene is TRBD2 (5 bases). There are 11 residues in the CDR3. Germline CDR1 reads DFQATT; CDR2 reads SNEGSKA (reference sequence). V lost 3 bases to trimming and J lost 5 bases, with 8 bases between them. The CDR3 DNA is TGCAGTGCTAGGCACGGGGACGAGCAGTACTTC. This encodes CSARHGDEQYF.

This chain uses TRBV20-1 with TRBJ1-6; D unresolved. V dropped 6 bases and J dropped 11 bases, with 20 bases sitting between them. The CDR3 runs to 14 residues. Germline lookup yields CDR1 DFQATT and CDR2 SNEGSKA (reference sequence). The chain's CDR3 is CSANLTPEFTPLHF. CDR3 DNA sequence: TGCAGTGCAAATCTAACCCCAGAGTTTACACCCCTCCACTTT.

This clonotype was seen a handful of times. This chain uses TRBV19 with TRBJ1-1; no definite D call. In germline, CDR1 is LNHDA, CDR2 SQIVND (reference sequence). Trimming took 8 bases from V and 1 from J, leaving 11 bases between them. The CDR3 has 13 amino acids. CDR3 bases: TGTGCCAGTGGGGTAGAGGGGAACACTGAAGCTTTCTTT. This gives the protein CASGVEGNTEAFF.

This clonotype was counted a few times. This chain connects TRBV6-5 to TRBJ2-1; TRBD1 is a possible D gene (6 bases). In germline, CDR1 is MNHEY, CDR2 SVGAGI. Trimming removed 5 bases at V and 2 bases at J, with 16 bases between. The CDR3 runs 16 residues. DNA for the CDR3: TGTGCCAGCAGTCATCGGGGCAGGGGTACCTACAATGAGCAGTTCTTC. Encoded protein: CASSHRGRGTYNEQFF.

The chain employs TRBV19 and TRBJ1-5; 7 nucleotides match TRBD1. The CDR3 sequence is 14 residues long. V was clipped by 7 bases and J by 2 bases; unmatched bases: 5. Germline assignment: CDR1 LNHDA and CDR2 SQIVND (reference sequence). CDR3 bases: TGTGCCAGTACTCGGGACAGTCGCAATCAGCCCCAGCATTTT. It translates to CASTRDSRNQPQHF.

The gene calls are TRBV12-3 or TRBV12-4 and TRBJ2-2; a weak D match, TRBD2 (5 bases). There are 16 residues in the CDR3. V was shortened by 5 bases and J by 5 bases, with 18 bases between the two germline ends. CDR3 region: CASSPGMWVETGELFF. The CDR3 region has the DNA TGTGCCAGCAGTCCGGGGATGTGGGTAGAGACCGGGGAGCTGTTTTTT.

The V gene is TRBV12-3 or TRBV12-4, the J gene TRBJ2-2, with D perhaps given as TRBD1 or TRBD2 (5 bases each). The CDR3 runs to 14 residues. V was shortened by 8 bases and J by 2 bases, with 12 bases between the two germline ends. CDR3 residues: CASPRGPNTGELFF. The CDR3, as DNA: TGTGCCAGCCCCCGGGGACCAAACACCGGGGAGCTGTTTTTT.

The genes are TRBV7-9 and TRBJ2-1; D may correspond to TRBD1 or TRBD2 (5 bases each). V was trimmed by 3 bases and J by 4 bases, leaving 19 bases between them. CDR1 and CDR2 (germline): SEHNR, FQNEAQ (reference sequence). This CDR3 comprises 17 residues. CDR3 loop: CASSFSRGPRAYNEQFF. CDR3 DNA sequence: TGTGCCAGCAGCTTCAGTCGGGGACCCAGGGCTTACAATGAGCAGTTCTTC.

The J gene is TRBJ2-5, the V gene TRBV12-3 or TRBV12-4, with TRBD2 matching over 7 bases. The V gene end was trimmed by 5 bases and the J gene end by 2 bases; junction bases not matched to a gene: 17. The length of the CDR3 is 18 residues. This CDR3 reads CASSGGGNSIGWQETQYF. The CDR3 nucleotides read TGTGCCAGCAGTGGGGGGGGAAATTCAATAGGGTGGCAAGAGACCCAGTACTTC.

This sequence joins TRBV7-9 and TRBJ2-1; TRBD2 agrees at 11 bases. The germline V gene has CDR1 SEHNR and CDR2 FQNEAQ (reference sequence). V shed 6 bases, J shed 7 bases, and the junction held 8 bases outside the gene matches. The CDR3 has 15 amino acids. The CDR3 region has the DNA TGTGCCAGCAGGTCTGGACTAGCGGGCCTTAATGAGCAGTTCTTC. Its protein is CASRSGLAGLNEQFF.

This clonotype was observed a handful of times. The genes are TRBV12-3 or TRBV12-4 and TRBJ2-3, with D unresolved. Trimming pared 6 bases from V and 2 bases from J, leaving 12 bases between. This CDR3 comprises 14 residues. The CDR3 nucleotides read TGTGCCAGCAGCGGTCCTCCCGTCACAGATACGCAGTATTTT. Translation: CASSGPPVTDTQYF.

This clonotype was counted only a few times. The chain is built from TRBV12-3 or TRBV12-4 and TRBJ1-5; no clear D gene. V was clipped by 5 bases and J by 7 bases, with 12 bases between them. The CDR3 runs to 13 residues. In nucleotides, the CDR3 is TGTGCCAGCAGTCCCTCGGCTCGGCAGCCCCAGCATTTT. Its protein product is CASSPSARQPQHF.

This clonotype was seen a handful of times. The chain has TRBV4-2 and TRBJ2-1; possibly TRBD2 for D (6 bases). Trimming pared 6 bases from V and 5 bases from J, leaving 17 bases between. Per germline, CDR1 LGHNA and CDR2 YNFKEQ. This CDR3 is built from 15 residues. Here the CDR3 DNA reads TGTGCCAGCAGTCTCTACCGGGGGAGTAACAATGAGCAGTTCTTC. This translates into CASSLYRGSNNEQFF.